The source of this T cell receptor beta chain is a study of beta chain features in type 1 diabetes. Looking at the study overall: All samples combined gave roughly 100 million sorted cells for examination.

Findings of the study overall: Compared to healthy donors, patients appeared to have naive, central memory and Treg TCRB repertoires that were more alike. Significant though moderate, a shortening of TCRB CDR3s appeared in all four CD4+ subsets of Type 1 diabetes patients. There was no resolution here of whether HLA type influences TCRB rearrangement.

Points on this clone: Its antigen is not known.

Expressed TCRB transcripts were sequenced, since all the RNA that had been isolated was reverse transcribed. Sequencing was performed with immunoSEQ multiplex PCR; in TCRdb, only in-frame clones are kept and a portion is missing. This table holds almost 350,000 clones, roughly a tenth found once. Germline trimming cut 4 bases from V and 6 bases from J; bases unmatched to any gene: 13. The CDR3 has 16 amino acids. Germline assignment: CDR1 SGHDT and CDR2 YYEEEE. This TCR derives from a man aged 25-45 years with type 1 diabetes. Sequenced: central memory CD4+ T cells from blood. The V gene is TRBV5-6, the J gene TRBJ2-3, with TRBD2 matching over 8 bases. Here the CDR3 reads CASSRFGGGKMDTQYF. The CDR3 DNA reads TGTGCCAGCAGCCGCTTTGGCGGGGGGAAGATGGATACGCAGTATTTT.